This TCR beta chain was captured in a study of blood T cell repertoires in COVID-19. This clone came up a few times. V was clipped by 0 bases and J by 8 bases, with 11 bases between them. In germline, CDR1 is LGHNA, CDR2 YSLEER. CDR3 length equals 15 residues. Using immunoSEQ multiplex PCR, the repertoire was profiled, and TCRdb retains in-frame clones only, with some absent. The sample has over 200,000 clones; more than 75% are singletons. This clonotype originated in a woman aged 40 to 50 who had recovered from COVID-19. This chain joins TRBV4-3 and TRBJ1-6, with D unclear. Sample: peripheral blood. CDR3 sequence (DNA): TGCGCCAGCAGCCAAGATGGCGGTAAGGATTCACCCCTCCACTTT. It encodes CASSQDGGKDSPLHF.